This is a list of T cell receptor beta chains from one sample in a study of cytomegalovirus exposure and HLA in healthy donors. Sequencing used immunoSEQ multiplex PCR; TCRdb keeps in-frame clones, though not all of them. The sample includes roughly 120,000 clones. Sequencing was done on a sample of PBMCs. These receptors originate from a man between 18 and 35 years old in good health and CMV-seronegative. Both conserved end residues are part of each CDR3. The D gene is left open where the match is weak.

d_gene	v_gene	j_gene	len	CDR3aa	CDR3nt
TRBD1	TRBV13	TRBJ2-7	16	CASSPSLGTDHYEQYF	TGTGCCAGCAGCCCCTCTCTCGGGACAGACCACTACGAGCAGTACTTC
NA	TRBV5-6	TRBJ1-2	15	CASSLHRVTNYGYTF	TGTGCCAGCAGCTTGCACAGGGTTACCAACTATGGCTACACCTTC
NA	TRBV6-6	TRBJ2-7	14	CASSSGTRSYEQYF	TGTGCCAGCAGTTCCGGGACTCGATCCTACGAGCAGTACTTC
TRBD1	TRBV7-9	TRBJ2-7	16	CASSPMDRGVTYEQYF	TGTGCCAGCAGCCCGATGGACAGGGGGGTTACCTACGAGCAGTACTTC
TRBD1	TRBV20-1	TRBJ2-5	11	CSAPETGSQYF	TGCAGTGCTCCGGAGACAGGGAGCCAGTACTTC
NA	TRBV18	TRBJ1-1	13	CASADRGKTEAFF	TGTGCCAGCGCAGACCGGGGGAAAACTGAAGCTTTCTTT
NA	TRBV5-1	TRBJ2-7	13	CASTEGGSYEQYF	TGCGCCAGCACCGAGGGCGGGTCCTACGAGCAGTACTTC
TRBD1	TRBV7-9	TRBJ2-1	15	CASSSGTGAYNEQFF	TGTGCCAGCAGCTCTGGGACAGGGGCTTACAATGAGCAGTTCTTC
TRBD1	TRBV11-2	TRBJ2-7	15	CASSWQTGGSYEQYF	TGTGCCAGCAGCTGGCAGACAGGGGGCTCCTACGAGCAGTACTTC
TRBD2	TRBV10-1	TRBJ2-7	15	CASSPTSGLTYEQYF	TGCGCCAGCAGTCCGACTAGCGGGCTTACCTACGAGCAGTACTTC
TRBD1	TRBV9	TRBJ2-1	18	CASSEAAHDGAGGAEQFF	TGTGCCAGCAGCGAGGCCGCCCATGATGGAGCAGGGGGCGCAGAGCAGTTCTTC
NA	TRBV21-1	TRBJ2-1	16	CASSISRDSLFNEQFF	TGTGCCAGCAGCATATCCCGGGACAGTCTCTTCAATGAGCAGTTCTTC
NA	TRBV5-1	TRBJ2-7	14	CASSGDTPPYEQYF	TGCGCCAGCAGCGGCGACACCCCCCCCTACGAGCAGTACTTC
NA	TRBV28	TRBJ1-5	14	CASSPRGWVQPQHF	TGTGCCAGCAGTCCCCGAGGGTGGGTTCAGCCCCAGCATTTT
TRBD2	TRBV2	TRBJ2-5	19	CASSLLLGLAGGGGETQYF	TGTGCCAGCAGTCTACTTCTGGGACTAGCGGGAGGAGGAGGGGAGACCCAGTACTTC
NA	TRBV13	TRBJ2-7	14	CASSLGRGHYEQYF	TGTGCCAGCAGCTTAGGGCGCGGACACTACGAGCAGTACTTC
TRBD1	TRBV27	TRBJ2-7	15	CASSFYGQGAYEQYF	TGTGCCAGCAGTTTTTATGGACAGGGGGCCTACGAGCAGTACTTC
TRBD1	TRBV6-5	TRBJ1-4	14	CASSNRGANEKLFF	TGTGCCAGCAGTAACAGGGGAGCTAATGAAAAACTGTTTTTT
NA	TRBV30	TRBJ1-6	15	CAWTATATHYTPLHF	TGTGCCTGGACCGCCACGGCCACGCACTATACACCCCTCCACTTT
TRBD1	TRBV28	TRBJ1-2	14	CASSPPGQAYGYTF	TGTGCCAGCAGTCCTCCGGGACAGGCATATGGCTACACCTTC
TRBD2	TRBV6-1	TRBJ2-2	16	CASSEAAGGNTGELFF	TGTGCCAGCAGTGAAGCAGCGGGAGGGAACACCGGGGAGCTGTTTTTT
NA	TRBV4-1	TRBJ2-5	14	CASSPDRYQETQYF	TGCGCCAGCAGCCCCGACAGATACCAAGAGACCCAGTACTTC
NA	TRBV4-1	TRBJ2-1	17	CASSQRFADLRPNEQFF	TGCGCCAGCAGCCAACGCTTTGCCGATCTACGTCCCAATGAGCAGTTCTTC
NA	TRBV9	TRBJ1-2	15	CASSPLAGSNYGYTF	TGTGCCAGCAGCCCCTTGGCGGGATCTAACTATGGCTACACCTTC
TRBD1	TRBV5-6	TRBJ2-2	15	CASRPGQGITGELFF	TGTGCCAGCAGACCGGGACAGGGTATCACCGGGGAGCTGTTTTTT
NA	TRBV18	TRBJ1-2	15	CASSFQPQVNYGYTF	TGTGCCAGCTCATTCCAGCCACAGGTGAACTATGGCTACACCTTC
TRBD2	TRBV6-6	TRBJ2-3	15	CASSYASGNTDTQYF	TGTGCCAGCAGTTATGCTAGCGGGAACACAGATACGCAGTATTTT
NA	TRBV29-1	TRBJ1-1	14	CSVIRDIMNTEAFF	TGCAGCGTTATCAGGGACATTATGAACACTGAAGCTTTCTTT
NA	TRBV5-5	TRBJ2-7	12	CASSLDIYEQYF	TGTGCCAGCAGCTTGGATATCTACGAGCAGTACTTC
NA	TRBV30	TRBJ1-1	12	CAWSAVNTEAFF	TGTGCCTGGAGTGCGGTGAACACTGAAGCTTTCTTT
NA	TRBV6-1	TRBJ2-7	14	CASRDRVRYPEQYF	TGTGCCAGCAGGGATCGGGTCCGGTACCCCGAGCAGTACTTC
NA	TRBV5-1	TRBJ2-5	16	CASSLNGWDYQETQYF	TGCGCCAGCAGCTTGAATGGATGGGACTACCAAGAGACCCAGTACTTC
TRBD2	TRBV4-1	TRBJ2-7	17	CASSQGQLKREEYEQYF	TGCGCCAGCAGCCAAGGTCAACTCAAGCGGGAGGAGTACGAGCAGTACTTC
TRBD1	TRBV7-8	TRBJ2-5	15	CASSPDRVPQETQYF	TGTGCCAGCAGCCCCGACAGGGTACCCCAAGAGACCCAGTACTTC
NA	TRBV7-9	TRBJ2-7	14	CASSFAGTNYEQYF	TGTGCCAGCAGCTTCGCCGGGACAAACTACGAGCAGTACTTC
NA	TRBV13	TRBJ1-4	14	CASSLRVDNEKLFF	TGTGCCAGCAGCTTGCGAGTTGATAATGAAAAACTGTTTTTT
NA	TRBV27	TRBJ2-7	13	CASRVDSSYEQYF	TGTGCCAGCAGGGTTGATAGCTCCTACGAGCAGTACTTC
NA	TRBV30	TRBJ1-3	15	CAWSTPVLSGNTIYF	TGTGCCTGGAGTACGCCGGTGCTATCTGGAAACACCATATATTTT
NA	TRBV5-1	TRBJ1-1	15	CASSDRTGKNTEAFF	TGCGCCAGCAGCGACAGGACGGGAAAGAACACTGAAGCTTTCTTT
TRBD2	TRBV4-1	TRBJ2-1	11	CASSQGGRQFF	TGCGCCAGCAGCCAAGGCGGGAGGCAGTTCTTC
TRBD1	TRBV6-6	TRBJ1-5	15	CASRLGQGIRQPQHF	TGTGCCAGCAGACTCGGACAGGGGATTAGGCAGCCCCAGCATTTT
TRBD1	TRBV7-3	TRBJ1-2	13	CASSLRQGDGYTF	TGTGCCAGCAGCTTACGACAGGGGGATGGCTACACCTTC
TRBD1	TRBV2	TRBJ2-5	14	CASSGAGGFETQYF	TGTGCCAGCAGTGGGGCAGGGGGCTTTGAGACCCAGTACTTC
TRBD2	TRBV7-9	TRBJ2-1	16	CASSLASSGAYNEQFF	TGTGCCAGCAGCTTAGCTTCTAGCGGGGCCTACAATGAGCAGTTCTTC
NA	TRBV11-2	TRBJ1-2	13	CASSSDPRDGYTF	TGTGCCAGCAGCTCCGATCCGAGGGATGGCTACACCTTC
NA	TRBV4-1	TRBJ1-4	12	CASSLNREKLFF	TGCGCCAGCAGCCTGAATCGGGAAAAACTGTTTTTT
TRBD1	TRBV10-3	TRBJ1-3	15	CAISQGQSSGNTIYF	TGTGCCATCAGTCAGGGACAGAGCTCTGGAAACACCATATATTTT
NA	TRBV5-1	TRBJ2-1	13	CASSADSYNEQFF	TGCGCCAGCAGCGCGGACTCATACAATGAGCAGTTCTTC
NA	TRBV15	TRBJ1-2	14	CATSSDEATYGYTF	TGTGCCACCAGCAGTGACGAGGCTACCTATGGCTACACCTTC